The 5 T cell receptor beta chains below come from one sample, sequenced in a study of cytomegalovirus exposure and HLA in healthy donors. The PCR employed 60 Vbeta primers together with 13 Jbeta primers. Produced via immunoSEQ multiplex PCR; TCRdb's table is partial and in-frame only. The sample consists of over 200,000 clones, approximately 90% of them appearing once. Sequencing used PBMCs. The receptor set was obtained from a woman between 18 and 29 years old in good health and CMV-seronegative.

This chain links TRBV10-2 with TRBJ2-7; weak D call: TRBD2 (6 bases). V was shortened by 3 bases and J by 3 bases, with 9 bases between the two germline ends. CDR3 length: 13 residues. Germline lookup yields CDR1 WSHSY and CDR2 SAAADI. The CDR3 spells CASSELGGYEQYF. The CDR3 nucleotides read TGCGCCAGCAGTGAATTGGGGGGCTACGAGCAGTACTTC.

V gene TRBV2 combines with J gene TRBJ1-2; D is uncertain. This CDR3 spans 10 amino acids. Germline V gene sequence: CDR1 SNHLY, CDR2 FYNNEI. CDR3 loop: CLDRGVGYTF. For the CDR3, the DNA is TGTCTAGATCGGGGTGTTGGCTACACCTTC.

The chain employs TRBV21-1 and TRBJ2-5; the listed D gene, TRBD2, was not tested against the DNA. The end of the DNA aligns better with TRBJ2-7, so the J call may be wrong. TRBV21-1 is labeled a pseudogene. The CDR3 covers 16 residues. The CDR3 loop is CASSLVGTSGSYEQYF. The CDR3 region has the DNA TGTGCCAGCAGTCTCGTCGGGACTAGCGGGAGTTACGAGCAGTACTTC.

V and J are TRBV21-1 and TRBJ1-5. TRBV21-1 is tagged as a pseudogene. The CDR3 spans 11 residues. As DNA, the CDR3 is TGTGCCAGCACCGTGAATCAGCCCCAGCATTTT. It specifies CASTVNQPQHF.

CDR3 DNA sequence: TGTGCCAGCAGTTTACCACCAGGGGTCAAGGGGACTGAAGCTTTCTTT. This encodes CASSLPPGVKGTEAFF. V gene TRBV27 combines with J gene TRBJ1-1; possible D gene TRBD1, 6 bases. From germline, CDR1 is MNHEY and CDR2 SMNVEV (reference sequence). Trimming took 2 bases from V and 5 from J, leaving 18 bases between them. The length of the CDR3 is 16 residues.